This T cell receptor beta chain was captured by sequencing in a study of OX40 agonist ivuxolimab in advanced cancers. The CDR3 is made up of 16 amino acids. Unmatched junction bases numbered 7, after V lost 2 bases and J lost 10 bases. Germline CDR1 reads SGHTA; CDR2 reads FQGNSA. Profiled with immunoSEQ multiplex PCR; TCRdb holds only in-frame clones, not every one. The table has roughly 120,000 clones, approximately 90% seen once. Sequencing used CD4+ or CD8+ T cells sorted from blood, obtained in a trial of the OX40 agonist ivuxolimab. The source of this sequence is an adult with an advanced solid tumor such as melanoma, head and neck, liver or kidney cancer. The genes are TRBV7-2 and TRBJ2-1; 14 bases are a match to TRBD2. The CDR3, as DNA: TGTGCCAGCAGCTTATTGTGGACTAGCGGGGGGTCAGAGCAGTTCTTC. Protein sequence: CASSLLWTSGGSEQFF.